These T cell receptor beta chains were read from a single sample in a study of blood T cell repertoires in COVID-19. Some clones are missing from TCRdb's copy, which holds only in-frame ones; the method was immunoSEQ multiplex PCR. In the table there are 200,000 to 250,000 clones, 80% to 95% of which are singletons. Material: peripheral blood. The receptors come from a man aged 30 to 39 with COVID-19, enrolled during active disease. Each CDR3 is given with its conserved first and last residue. Fields, in order: D gene, J gene, V gene, CDR3 protein, CDR3 DNA. The D gene is left open where the match is weak.

D: -
J: TRBJ2-1
V: TRBV7-9
CDR3: CASSSETAISSYNEQFF
DNA: TGTGCCAGCAGCTCCGAGACAGCGATAAGCTCCTACAATGAGCAGTTCTTC

D: -
J: TRBJ1-1
V: TRBV30
CDR3: CAWKGVEAFF
DNA: TGTGCCTGGAAAGGGGTTGAAGCTTTCTTT

D: -
J: TRBJ1-3
V: TRBV28
CDR3: CASSLPQGTGNTIYF
DNA: TGTGCCAGCAGTTTACCACAGGGTACTGGAAACACCATATATTTT

D: -
J: TRBJ1-4
V: TRBV7-2
CDR3: CASSSTTGLGEKLFF
DNA: TGTGCCAGCAGCTCTACTACAGGGTTAGGTGAAAAACTGTTTTTT

D: TRBD1
J: TRBJ2-2
V: TRBV7-6
CDR3: CASSLRQGYTGELFF
DNA: TGTGCCAGCAGCTTACGACAGGGGTACACCGGGGAGCTGTTTTTT

D: -
J: TRBJ2-7
V: TRBV6-4
CDR3: CASSDSRSSSEQYF
DNA: TGTGCCAGCAGTGACTCGCGTAGCAGCTCCGAGCAGTACTTC

D: -
J: TRBJ1-4
V: TRBV19
CDR3: CASSIGDINEKLFF
DNA: TGTGCCAGTAGTATAGGAGATATCAATGAAAAACTGTTTTTT

D: TRBD2
J: TRBJ2-5
V: TRBV9
CDR3: CASSPDSGGIQETQYF
DNA: TGTGCCAGCAGCCCGGACTCCGGGGGGATTCAAGAGACCCAGTACTTC

D: -
J: TRBJ2-7
V: TRBV6-1
CDR3: CASSERVYEQYF
DNA: TGTGCCAGCAGTGAACGGGTCTACGAGCAGTACTTC

D: -
J: TRBJ2-5
V: TRBV24-1
CDR3: CATSDLSGVDETQYF
DNA: TGTGCCACCAGTGATTTGTCAGGGGTGGACGAGACCCAGTACTTC

D: TRBD1
J: TRBJ1-4
V: TRBV14
CDR3: CASSQIRGQGEKLFF
DNA: TGTGCCAGCAGCCAGATCAGGGGGCAGGGTGAAAAACTGTTTTTT

D: TRBD1
J: TRBJ1-6
V: TRBV5-1
CDR3: CASSLGQGSDNSPLHF
DNA: TGCGCCAGCAGCCTGGGACAGGGCAGCGATAATTCACCCCTCCACTTT

D: -
J: TRBJ1-2
V: TRBV6-6
CDR3: CASSYAQPNYGYTF
DNA: TGTGCCAGCAGTTATGCACAGCCTAACTATGGCTACACCTTC

D: TRBD2
J: TRBJ2-7
V: TRBV5-1
CDR3: CASSLAASGVYEQYF
DNA: TGCGCCAGCAGCTTGGCGGCTAGCGGGGTCTACGAGCAGTACTTC

D: -
J: TRBJ1-1
V: TRBV28
CDR3: CASTAPVAEAFF
DNA: TGTGCCAGCACCGCGCCGGTGGCTGAAGCTTTCTTT

D: TRBD1
J: TRBJ2-7
V: TRBV5-1
CDR3: CASSPGQGASSEQYF
DNA: TGCGCCAGCAGCCCAGGACAGGGGGCTTCTAGCGAGCAGTACTTC

D: -
J: TRBJ1-4
V: TRBV6-5
CDR3: CASSTQGLSGKLFF
DNA: TGTGCCAGCAGTACCCAGGGCTTATCCGGAAAACTGTTTTTT

D: -
J: TRBJ2-5
V: TRBV25-1
CDR3: CASGAGTQETQYF
DNA: TGTGCCAGTGGGGCGGGGACCCAAGAGACCCAGTACTTC

D: TRBD1
J: TRBJ1-2
V: TRBV3-1/TRBV3-2
CDR3: CASSQGQGVRGYTF
DNA: TGTGCCAGCAGCCAGGGACAGGGGGTGAGGGGCTACACCTTC

D: -
J: TRBJ2-5
V: TRBV29-1
CDR3: CSASAGRLGETQYF
DNA: TGCAGCGCCTCGGCGGGACGCCTTGGAGAGACCCAGTACTTC